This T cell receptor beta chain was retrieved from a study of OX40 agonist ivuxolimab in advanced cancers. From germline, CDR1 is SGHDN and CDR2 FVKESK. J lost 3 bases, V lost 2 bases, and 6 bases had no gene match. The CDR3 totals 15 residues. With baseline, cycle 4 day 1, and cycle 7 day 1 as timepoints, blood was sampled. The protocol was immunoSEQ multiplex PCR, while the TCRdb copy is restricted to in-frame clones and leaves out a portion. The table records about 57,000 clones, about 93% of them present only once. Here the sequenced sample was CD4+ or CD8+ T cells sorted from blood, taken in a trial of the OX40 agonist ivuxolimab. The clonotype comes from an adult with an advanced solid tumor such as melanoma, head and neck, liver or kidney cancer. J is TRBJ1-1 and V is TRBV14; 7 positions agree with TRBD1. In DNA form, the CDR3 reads TGTGCCAGCAGCCAATGGGAGGGGACAGACACTGAAGCTTTCTTT. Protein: CASSQWEGTDTEAFF.